This note documents a single TCR beta chain sequence. Germline CDR1 KGHDR, CDR2 SFDVKD. This CDR3 spans 14 amino acids. V lost 7 bases, J lost 2 bases, and 6 bases stayed unmatched. Grouping used clinical history reported by participants in a survey and questionnaire. These data originate in a study of blood T cell repertoires in COVID-19. For the study at large: Acute-phase and convalescent COVID-19 samples originated in the United States, Italy and Spain.

Produced via immunoSEQ multiplex PCR; TCRdb's table is partial and in-frame only. In the table there are approximately 260,000 clones, more than 75% of which are singletons. This clonotype originated in a woman aged 50 to 60 who had been exposed to COVID-19. The V and J genes are TRBV24-1 and TRBJ1-2, with TRBD1 matching over 7 bases. The specimen sequenced was PBMCs or T cells enriched from blood (not recorded which). The DNA of the CDR3 is TGTGCCACCAGATCAACAGGGGAGAACTATGGCTACACCTTC. This translates into CATRSTGENYGYTF.